This T cell receptor (beta chain) was recorded in a study of neurological immune-mediated disorders. As for the cDNA, it was generated by 5'RACE with 10-nucleotide random UMIs. Over 170 million TCR-beta sequences from 15-18 subjects came from every sequencing run. In TCRdb, the 5' RACE reads were re-called with MiXCR into one record per CDR3 protein. The table includes 71,000 or so distinct CDR3 sequences, approximately 14% detected once. CDR3 length: 13 residues. Looked up from germline, CDR1 is KGHSH and CDR2 is LQKENI. V lost 8 bases and J 7 bases, leaving 15 bases between the germline ends. At least ten counts were recorded for this clonotype. This sample's time point: longitudinal time-point 1 (baseline). The unsorted libraries originated from 2 million PBMCs kept at -80 C.

The TCR was taken from a female donor with HTLV-1-associated myelopathy (HAM/TSP). The chain carries TRBV18 and TRBJ2-1, with D perhaps matching TRBD2 (5 bases). The sample was PBMCs. Here the CDR3 reads CASASEEANEQFF. As DNA, the CDR3 is TGTGCCAGCGCGTCCGAGGAGGCGAATGAGCAGTTCTTC.